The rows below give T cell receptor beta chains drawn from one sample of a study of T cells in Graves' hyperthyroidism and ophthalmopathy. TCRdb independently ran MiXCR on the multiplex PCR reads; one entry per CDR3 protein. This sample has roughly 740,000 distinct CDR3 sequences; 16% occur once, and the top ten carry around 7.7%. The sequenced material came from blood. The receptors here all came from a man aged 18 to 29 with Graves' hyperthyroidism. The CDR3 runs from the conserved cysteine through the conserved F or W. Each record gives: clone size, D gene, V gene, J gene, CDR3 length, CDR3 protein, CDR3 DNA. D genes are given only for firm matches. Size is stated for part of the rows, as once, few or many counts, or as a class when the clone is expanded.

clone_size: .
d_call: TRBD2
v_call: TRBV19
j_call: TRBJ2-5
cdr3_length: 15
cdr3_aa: CASSSTSGRGAAQYF
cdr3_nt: TGTGCCAGTAGTTCTACTAGCGGGAGAGGAGCGGCCCAGTACTTC

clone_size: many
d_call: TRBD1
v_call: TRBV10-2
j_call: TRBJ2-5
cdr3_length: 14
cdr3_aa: CASRIQGAQETQYF
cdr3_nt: TGCGCCAGCAGGATACAGGGGGCCCAAGAGACCCAGTACTTC

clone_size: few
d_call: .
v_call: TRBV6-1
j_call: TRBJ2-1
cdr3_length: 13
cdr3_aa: CASSEVYRSEQFF
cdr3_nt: TGTGCCAGCAGTGAGGTATACAGGTCAGAGCAGTTCTTC

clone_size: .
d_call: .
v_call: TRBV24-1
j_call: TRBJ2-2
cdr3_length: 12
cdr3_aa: CATSDITGELFF
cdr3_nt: TGTGCCACCAGTGACATCACCGGGGAGCTGTTTTTT

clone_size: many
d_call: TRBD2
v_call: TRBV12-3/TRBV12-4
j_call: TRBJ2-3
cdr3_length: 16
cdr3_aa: CASSLGLAGGVDTQYF
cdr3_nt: TGTGCCAGCAGTTTAGGCCTAGCGGGAGGAGTAGATACGCAGTATTTT

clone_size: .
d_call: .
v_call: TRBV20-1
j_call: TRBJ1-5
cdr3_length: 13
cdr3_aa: CSARTDPNQPQHF
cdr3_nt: TGCAGTGCTCGGACAGATCCCAATCAGCCCCAGCATTTT

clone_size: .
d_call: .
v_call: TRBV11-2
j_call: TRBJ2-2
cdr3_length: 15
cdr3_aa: CASSLFPPNTGELFF
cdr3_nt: TGTGCCAGCAGCTTATTCCCGCCGAACACCGGGGAGCTGTTTTTT

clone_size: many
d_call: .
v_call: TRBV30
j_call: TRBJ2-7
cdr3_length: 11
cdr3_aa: CAWSVVAEQYF
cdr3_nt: TGTGCCTGGAGTGTAGTAGCCGAGCAGTACTTC

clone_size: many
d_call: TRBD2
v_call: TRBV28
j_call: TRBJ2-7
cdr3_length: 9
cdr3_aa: CAAGAEQYF
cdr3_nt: TGTGCCGCGGGAGCTGAGCAGTACTTC

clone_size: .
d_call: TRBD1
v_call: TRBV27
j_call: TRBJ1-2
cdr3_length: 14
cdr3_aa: CASNAAGGGYGYTF
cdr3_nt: TGTGCCAGCAACGCCGCAGGGGGCGGCTATGGCTACACCTTC

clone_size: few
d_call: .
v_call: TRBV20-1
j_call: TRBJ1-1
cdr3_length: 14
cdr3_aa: CSASRSRWETEAFF
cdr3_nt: TGCAGTGCTAGTAGGTCGCGTTGGGAAACTGAAGCTTTCTTT

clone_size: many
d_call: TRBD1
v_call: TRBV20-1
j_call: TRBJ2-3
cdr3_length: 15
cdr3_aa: CSASGTGFGTDTQYF
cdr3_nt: TGCAGTGCTAGTGGGACAGGGTTCGGTACAGATACGCAGTATTTT

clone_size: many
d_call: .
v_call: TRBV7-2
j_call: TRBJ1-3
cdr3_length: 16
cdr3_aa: CASRRAGGASRNTIYF
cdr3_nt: TGTGCCAGCAGGAGGGCGGGGGGCGCTTCCCGAAACACCATATATTTT

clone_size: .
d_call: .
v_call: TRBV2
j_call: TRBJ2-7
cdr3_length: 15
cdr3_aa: CASKKSTSPSYEQYF
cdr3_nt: TGTGCCAGCAAGAAATCAACATCACCCTCCTACGAGCAGTACTTC

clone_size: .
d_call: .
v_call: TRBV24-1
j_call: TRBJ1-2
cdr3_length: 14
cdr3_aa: CATSDYDSNYGYTF
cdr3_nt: TGTGCCACCAGTGATTACGACAGTAACTATGGCTACACCTTC

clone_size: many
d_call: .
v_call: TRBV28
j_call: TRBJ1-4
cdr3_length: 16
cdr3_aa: CASRRPGGGFNEKLFF
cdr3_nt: TGTGCCAGCAGGCGGCCGGGGGGCGGCTTTAATGAAAAACTGTTTTTT

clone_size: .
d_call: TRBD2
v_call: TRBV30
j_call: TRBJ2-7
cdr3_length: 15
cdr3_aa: CACLRPSAGVREQYF
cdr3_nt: TGTGCCTGCCTTAGGCCCTCAGCGGGAGTTAGGGAGCAGTACTTC

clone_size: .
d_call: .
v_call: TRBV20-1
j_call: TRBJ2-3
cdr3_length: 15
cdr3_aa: CSADNPANSTDTQYF
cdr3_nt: TGCAGTGCCGATAACCCGGCGAATAGCACAGATACGCAGTATTTT

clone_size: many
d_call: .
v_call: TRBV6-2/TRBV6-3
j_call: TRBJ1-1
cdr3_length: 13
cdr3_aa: CASSRIGQKSAFF
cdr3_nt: TGTGCCAGCAGTAGAATCGGACAGAAGTCGGCTTTCTTT

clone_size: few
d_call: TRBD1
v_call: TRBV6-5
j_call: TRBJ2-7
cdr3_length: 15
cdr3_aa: CASSYAQGAAYEQYF
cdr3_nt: TGTGCCAGCAGTTACGCACAGGGGGCGGCCTACGAGCAGTACTTC

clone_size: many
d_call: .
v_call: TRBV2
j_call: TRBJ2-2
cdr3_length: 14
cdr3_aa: CASSKTLGTGELFF
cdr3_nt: TGTGCCAGCAGCAAAACCTTGGGCACCGGGGAGCTGTTTTTT

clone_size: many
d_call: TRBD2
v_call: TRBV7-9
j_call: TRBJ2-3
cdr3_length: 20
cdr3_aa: CASSPSGGASGKRAADTQYF
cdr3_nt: TGTGCCAGCAGCCCCTCGGGTGGGGCTAGCGGGAAGCGAGCCGCAGATACGCAGTATTTT

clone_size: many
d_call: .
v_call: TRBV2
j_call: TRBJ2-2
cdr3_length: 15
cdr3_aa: CASSEKAEFSGELFF
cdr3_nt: TGTGCCAGCAGTGAAAAGGCGGAATTTTCCGGGGAGCTGTTTTTT

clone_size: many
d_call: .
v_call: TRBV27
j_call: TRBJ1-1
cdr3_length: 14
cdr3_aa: CASSLEGRRAEAFF
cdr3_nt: TGTGCCAGCAGTCTGGAGGGAAGGCGAGCTGAAGCTTTCTTT

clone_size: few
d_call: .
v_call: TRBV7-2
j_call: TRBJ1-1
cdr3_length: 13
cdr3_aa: CASSTILNTEAFF
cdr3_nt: TGTGCCAGCAGCACGATATTGAACACTGAAGCTTTCTTT

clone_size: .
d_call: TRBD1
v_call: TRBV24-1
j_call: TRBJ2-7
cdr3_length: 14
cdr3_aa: CATRPGQGEYEQYF
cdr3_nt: TGTGCCACCAGACCGGGACAGGGGGAATACGAGCAGTACTTC

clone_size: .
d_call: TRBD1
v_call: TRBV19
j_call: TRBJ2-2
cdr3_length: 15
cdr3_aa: CASRGQEPNTGELFF
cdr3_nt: TGTGCCAGTAGGGGACAGGAGCCGAACACCGGGGAGCTGTTTTTT

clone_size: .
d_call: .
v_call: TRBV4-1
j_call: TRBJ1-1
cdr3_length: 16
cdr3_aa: CASSQDQIVLNTEAFF
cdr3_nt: TGCGCCAGCAGCCAAGATCAGATAGTCCTGAACACTGAAGCTTTCTTT

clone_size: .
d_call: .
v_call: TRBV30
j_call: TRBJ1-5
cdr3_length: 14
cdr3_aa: CAWSREGSNQPQHF
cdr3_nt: TGTGCCTGGAGCCGGGAAGGTAGCAATCAGCCCCAGCATTTT

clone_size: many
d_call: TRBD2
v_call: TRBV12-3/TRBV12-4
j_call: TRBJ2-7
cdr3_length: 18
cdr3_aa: CASSTSGLAGNNGYEQYF
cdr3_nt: TGTGCCAGCAGTACCTCGGGACTAGCGGGAAATAACGGCTACGAGCAGTACTTC

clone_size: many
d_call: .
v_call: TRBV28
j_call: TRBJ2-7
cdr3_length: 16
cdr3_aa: CASTLGSGVRGHEQYF
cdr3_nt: TGTGCCAGCACCCTAGGATCCGGGGTGAGGGGTCACGAGCAGTACTTC

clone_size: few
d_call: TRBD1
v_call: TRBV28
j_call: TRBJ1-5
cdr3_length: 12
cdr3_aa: CASNRGKQPQHF
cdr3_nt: TGTGCCAGCAACAGGGGAAAGCAGCCCCAGCATTTT

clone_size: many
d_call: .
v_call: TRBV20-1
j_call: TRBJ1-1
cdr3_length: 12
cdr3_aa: CSAIDRGTEAFF
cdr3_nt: TGCAGTGCTATAGACCGGGGCACTGAAGCTTTCTTT

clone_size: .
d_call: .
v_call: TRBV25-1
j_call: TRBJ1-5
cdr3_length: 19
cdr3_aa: CASSESGRPWQLTDQPQHF
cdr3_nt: TGTGCCAGCAGTGAATCGGGACGTCCCTGGCAGTTGACGGATCAGCCCCAGCATTTT

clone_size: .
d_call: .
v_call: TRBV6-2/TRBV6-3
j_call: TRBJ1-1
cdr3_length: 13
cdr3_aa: CASRRPMNTEAFF
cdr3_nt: TGTGCCAGCAGGCGACCGATGAACACTGAAGCTTTCTTT

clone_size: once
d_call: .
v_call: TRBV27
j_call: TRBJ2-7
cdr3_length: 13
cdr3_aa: CASRSLGTYEQYF
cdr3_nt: TGTGCCAGCAGGAGTTTAGGAACCTACGAGCAGTACTTC

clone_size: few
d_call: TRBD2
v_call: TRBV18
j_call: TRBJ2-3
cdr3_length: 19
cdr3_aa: CASSPLGLAGGPSTDTQYF
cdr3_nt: TGTGCCAGCTCACCCTTGGGACTAGCGGGAGGCCCGAGCACAGATACGCAGTATTTT

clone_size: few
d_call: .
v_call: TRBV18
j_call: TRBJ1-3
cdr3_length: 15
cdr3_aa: CASSPGVPPGNTIYF
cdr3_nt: TGTGCCAGCTCACCGGGGGTCCCTCCTGGAAACACCATATATTTT

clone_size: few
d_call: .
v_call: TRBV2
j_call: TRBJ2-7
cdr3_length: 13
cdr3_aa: CATRWNPLSEQYF
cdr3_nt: TGTGCCACCCGGTGGAACCCCCTCTCCGAGCAGTACTTC

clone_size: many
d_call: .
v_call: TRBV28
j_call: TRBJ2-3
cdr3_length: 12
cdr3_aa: CASSFELHTQYF
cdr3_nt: TGTGCCAGCAGTTTTGAGTTGCATACGCAGTATTTT

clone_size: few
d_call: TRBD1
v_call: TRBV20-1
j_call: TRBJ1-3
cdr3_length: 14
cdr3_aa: CSARQGGTGNTIYF
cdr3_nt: TGCAGTGCTAGACAGGGGGGCACTGGAAACACCATATATTTT

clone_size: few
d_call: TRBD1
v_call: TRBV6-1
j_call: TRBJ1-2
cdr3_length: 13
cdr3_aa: CASSETGGYGYTF
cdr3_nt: TGTGCCAGCAGTGAAACAGGGGGCTATGGCTACACCTTC

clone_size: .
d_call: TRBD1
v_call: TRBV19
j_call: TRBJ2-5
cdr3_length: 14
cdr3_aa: CATAIDRVQETQYF
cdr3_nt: TGTGCCACCGCGATTGACAGGGTGCAAGAGACCCAGTACTTC

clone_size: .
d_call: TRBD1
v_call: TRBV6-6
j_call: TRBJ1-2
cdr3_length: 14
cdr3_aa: CASSYRGGVYGYTF
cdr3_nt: TGTGCCAGCAGTTACCGAGGGGGCGTCTATGGCTACACCTTC

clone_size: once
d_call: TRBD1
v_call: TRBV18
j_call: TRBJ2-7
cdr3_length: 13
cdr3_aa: CASPAGTDYEQYF
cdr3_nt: TGTGCCAGCCCAGCCGGGACAGACTACGAGCAGTACTTC

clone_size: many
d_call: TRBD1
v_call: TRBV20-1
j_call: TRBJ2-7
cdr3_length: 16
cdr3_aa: CSARGGTGVQTYEQYF
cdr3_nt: TGCAGTGCTAGAGGCGGGACAGGGGTCCAAACCTACGAGCAGTACTTC

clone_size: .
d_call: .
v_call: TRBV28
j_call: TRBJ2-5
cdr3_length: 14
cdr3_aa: CASSFNQDGETQYF
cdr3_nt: TGTGCCAGCAGTTTTAACCAGGATGGGGAGACCCAGTACTTC

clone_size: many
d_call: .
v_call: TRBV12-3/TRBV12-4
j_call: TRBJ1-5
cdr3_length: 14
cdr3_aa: CASSFTGNNQPQHF
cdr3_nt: TGTGCCAGCAGTTTCACGGGAAACAATCAGCCCCAGCATTTT

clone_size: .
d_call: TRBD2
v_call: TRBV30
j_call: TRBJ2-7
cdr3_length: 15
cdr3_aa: CAWAELAGGPLEQYF
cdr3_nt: TGTGCCTGGGCTGAACTAGCGGGAGGGCCTCTCGAGCAGTACTTC

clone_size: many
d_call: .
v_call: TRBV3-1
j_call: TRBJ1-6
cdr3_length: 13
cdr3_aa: CASSQATNSPLHF
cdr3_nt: TGTGCCAGCAGCCAAGCTACCAACTCACCCCTCCACTTT